This T cell receptor (beta chain) was captured by sequencing in a study of CXCR3-negative and CXCR3-positive naive CD8 T cells. Findings and caveats of the study: Naive cells positive for CXCR3 carried more hydrophobic TRB CDR3s than CXCR3-negative ones.

5' RACE with UMI labels generated the TRB cDNA libraries. Using the 5' RACE reads, TCRdb records one entry per CDR3 protein without DNA. The record lists roughly 140,000 distinct CDR3 sequences, of which the ten most abundant hold approximately 0.27%. Notes on this clonotype: Its target is not known.

The CDR3 covers 14 residues. Germline-derived CDR1 and CDR2 are MNHEY and SMNVEV (reference sequence). Triplicate sorts, 320,000 or so cells apiece, were made for each CD8+ T cell subset. Sequencing was carried out using naive CXCR3+ CD8+ T cells from blood. Documented subset: CD45RO-CCR7+CD27+CD95- naive CD8+ T cells expressing CXCR3 (TNR3+). This rearrangement joins TRBV27 to TRBJ2-7. The clonotype originates from a human donor in good health. Some clones in this sample may be carry-over from other donors' samples. The chain's CDR3 is CASSLRQVSYEQYF.